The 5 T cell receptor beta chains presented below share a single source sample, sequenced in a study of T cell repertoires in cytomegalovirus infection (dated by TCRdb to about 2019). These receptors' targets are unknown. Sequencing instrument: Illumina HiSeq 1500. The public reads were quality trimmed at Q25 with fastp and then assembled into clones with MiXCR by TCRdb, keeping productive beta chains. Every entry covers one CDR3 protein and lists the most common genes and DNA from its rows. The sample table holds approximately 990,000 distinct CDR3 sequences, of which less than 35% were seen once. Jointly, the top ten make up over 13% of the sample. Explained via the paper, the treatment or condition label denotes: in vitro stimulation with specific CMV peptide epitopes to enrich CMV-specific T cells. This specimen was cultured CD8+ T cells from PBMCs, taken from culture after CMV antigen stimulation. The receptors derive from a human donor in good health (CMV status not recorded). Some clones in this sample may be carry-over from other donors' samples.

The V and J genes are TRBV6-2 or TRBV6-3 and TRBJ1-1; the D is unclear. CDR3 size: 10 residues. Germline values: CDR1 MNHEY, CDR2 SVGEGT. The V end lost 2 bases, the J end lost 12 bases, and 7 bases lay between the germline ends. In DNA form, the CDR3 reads TGTGCCAGCAGTTACCTGTTCCCTTTCTTT. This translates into CASSYLFPFF.

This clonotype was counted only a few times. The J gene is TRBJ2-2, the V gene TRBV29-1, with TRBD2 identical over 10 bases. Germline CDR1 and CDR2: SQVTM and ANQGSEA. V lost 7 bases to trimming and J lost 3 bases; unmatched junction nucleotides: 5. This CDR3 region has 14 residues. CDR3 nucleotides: TGCAGCGCTCCGGGACTAGCGCACACCGGGGAGCTGTTTTTT. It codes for CSAPGLAHTGELFF.

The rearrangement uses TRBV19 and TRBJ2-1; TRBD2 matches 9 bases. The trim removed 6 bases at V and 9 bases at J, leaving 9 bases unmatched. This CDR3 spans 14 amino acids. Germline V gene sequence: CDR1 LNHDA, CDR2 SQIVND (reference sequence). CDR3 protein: CASRLFAGGVEQFF. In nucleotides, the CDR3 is TGTGCCAGTAGACTCTTCGCGGGGGGGGTTGAGCAGTTCTTC.

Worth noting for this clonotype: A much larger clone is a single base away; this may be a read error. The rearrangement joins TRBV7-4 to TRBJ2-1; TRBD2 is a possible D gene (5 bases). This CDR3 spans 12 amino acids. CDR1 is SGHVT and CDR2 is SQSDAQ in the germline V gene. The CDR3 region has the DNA TGTGCGGGTCAGGAGGCCTACAATGAGCAGTTCTTC. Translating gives CAGQEAYNEQFF.

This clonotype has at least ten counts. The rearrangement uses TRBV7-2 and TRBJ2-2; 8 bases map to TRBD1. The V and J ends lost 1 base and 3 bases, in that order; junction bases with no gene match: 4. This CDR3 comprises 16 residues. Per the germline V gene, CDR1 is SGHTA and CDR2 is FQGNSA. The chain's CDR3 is CASSLEGRGHTGELFF. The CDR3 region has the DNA TGTGCCAGCAGCTTAGAGGGCAGGGGGCACACCGGGGAGCTGTTTTTT. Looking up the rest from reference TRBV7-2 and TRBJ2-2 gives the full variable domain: GAGVSQSPSNKVTEKGKDVELRCDPISGHTALYWYRQSLGQGLEFLIYFQGNSAPDKSGLPSDRFSAERTGGSVSTLTIQRTQQEDSAVYLCASSLEGRGHTGELFFGEGSRLTVL.